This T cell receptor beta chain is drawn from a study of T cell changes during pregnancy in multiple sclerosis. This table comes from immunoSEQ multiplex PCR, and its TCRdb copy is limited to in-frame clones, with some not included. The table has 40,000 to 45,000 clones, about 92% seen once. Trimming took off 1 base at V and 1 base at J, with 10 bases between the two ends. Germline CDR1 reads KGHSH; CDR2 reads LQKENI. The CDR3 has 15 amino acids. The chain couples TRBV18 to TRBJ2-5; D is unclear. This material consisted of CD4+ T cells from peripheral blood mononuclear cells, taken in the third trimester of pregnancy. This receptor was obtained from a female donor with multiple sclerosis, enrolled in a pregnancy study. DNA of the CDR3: TGTGCCAGCTCACCACTACCCAGGTCCCAAGAGACCCAGTACTTC. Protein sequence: CASSPLPRSQETQYF.